A selection of T cell receptor beta chains follows, all from one sample in a study of CD8+CD57+ T cells in acquired aplastic anemia. Via MiXCR, TCRdb re-called the reads, giving one row per CDR3 protein. The sample consists of hundreds of thousands of distinct CDR3 sequences, around 30% of them appearing once. Sequenced sample: sorted CD4+, CD8+, or CD8+CD57+ T cells (not recorded which) from PBMCs. The receptors come from a human donor with aplastic anemia. Both conserved end residues are part of each CDR3. D genes are given only for firm matches. Only some rows state a clone size, as once, few, many or a class for expanded clones.

cdr3_aa	cdr3_nt	v_call	j_call	clone_size	d_call
CAIRNRAEETQYF	TGTGCCATCAGAAACAGGGCGGAGGAGACCCAGTACTTC	TRBV10-3	TRBJ2-5	many	-
CASSTPGTQETQYF	TGTGCCAGCAGCACCCCCGGGACCCAGGAGACCCAGTACTTC	TRBV9	TRBJ2-5	-	-
CASSKDASGRQPQHF	TGCGCCAGCAGTAAGGACGCTAGCGGGAGGCAGCCCCAGCATTTT	TRBV10-1	TRBJ1-5	once	-
CASCRGGQGTEAFF	TGTGCCAGTTGTCGCGGGGGGCAAGGGACTGAAGCTTTCTTT	TRBV10-3	TRBJ1-1	-	-
CASSLGASIQETQYF	TGCGCCAGCAGCTTGGGCGCTAGCATTCAAGAGACCCAGTACTTC	TRBV5-1	TRBJ2-5	few	-
CASSQKGRGPASYEQYF	TGTGCCAGTAGTCAAAAAGGCCGCGGACCAGCCTCCTACGAGCAGTACTTC	TRBV19	TRBJ2-7	-	-
CASSQGQFEAFF	TGTGCCAGCAGCCAAGGACAGTTCGAAGCTTTCTTT	TRBV14	TRBJ1-1	many	-
CASSVDGEPYEQYF	TGTGCCAGCAGCGTCGACGGGGAGCCCTACGAGCAGTACTTC	TRBV9	TRBJ2-7	many	-
CASSPGQGGEKLFF	TGTGCCAGTAGTCCGGGACAGGGAGGTGAAAAACTGTTTTTT	TRBV19	TRBJ1-4	many	TRBD1
CASSSAGVRQPQHF	TGTGCCAGCAGCTCGGCTGGGGTTCGACAGCCCCAGCATTTT	TRBV7-3	TRBJ1-5	-	-
CASSPGLAGMINEQFF	TGTGCCAGCAGCCCTGGACTAGCGGGAATGATTAATGAGCAGTTCTTC	TRBV7-9	TRBJ2-1	few	TRBD2
CASSWGTEANTEAFF	TGTGCCAGCAGCTGGGGGACTGAGGCGAACACTGAAGCTTTCTTT	TRBV7-8	TRBJ1-1	many	-
CASSWTGDAYNEQFF	TGTGCCAGCAGCTGGACAGGGGATGCCTACAATGAGCAGTTCTTC	TRBV2	TRBJ2-1	few	TRBD1
CATSDSQRGDYNEQFF	TGTGCCACCAGTGACAGTCAGCGGGGGGACTACAATGAGCAGTTCTTC	TRBV24-1	TRBJ2-1	many	TRBD2
CSARESGYSNQPQHF	TGCAGTGCTAGAGAGTCAGGGTATAGCAATCAGCCCCAGCATTTT	TRBV20-1	TRBJ1-5	many	-
CSVGFGQEYGYTF	TGCAGCGTTGGCTTCGGGCAAGAATATGGCTACACCTTC	TRBV29-1	TRBJ1-2	many	-
CASSSTGGTQPQHF	TGTGCCAGCAGCTCGACAGGGGGCACTCAGCCCCAGCATTTT	TRBV7-9	TRBJ1-5	many	TRBD1
CSAARTGDTEAFF	TGCAGTGCTGCACGGACAGGGGACACTGAAGCTTTCTTT	TRBV20-1	TRBJ1-1	-	TRBD1
CASSSRLGSDTQYF	TGTGCCAGCAGTTCGCGACTAGGATCAGATACGCAGTATTTT	TRBV27	TRBJ2-3	few	-
CSASRPGQGNSPLHF	TGCAGTGCTAGTCGCCCGGGACAGGGTAATTCACCCCTCCACTTT	TRBV20-1	TRBJ1-6	many	TRBD1
CASSEGEASGRVYEQYF	TGTGCCAGCAGCGAGGGGGAGGCTAGCGGGAGGGTCTACGAGCAGTACTTC	TRBV9	TRBJ2-7	-	TRBD2
CATSLAGGAYNEQFF	TGTGCCACCAGCCTGGCGGGGGGGGCCTACAATGAGCAGTTCTTC	TRBV24-1	TRBJ2-1	few	TRBD2
CATSRIGGTDTQYF	TGTGCCACCAGTAGGATCGGAGGCACAGATACGCAGTATTTT	TRBV24-1	TRBJ2-3	many	-
CSARFRQGINYEQYF	TGCAGTGCTAGATTTCGACAGGGTATTAACTACGAGCAGTACTTC	TRBV20-1	TRBJ2-7	-	TRBD1
CSVAGQLSGNTF	TGCAGCGTTGCCGGACAGCTCTCTGGAAACACCTTC	TRBV29-1	TRBJ1-2	once	-
CASSQGHRNSNQPQHF	TGTGCCAGCAGCCAGGGACATAGAAATAGCAATCAGCCCCAGCATTTT	TRBV4-2	TRBJ1-5	-	-
CAWSTSYEQYF	TGTGCCTGGTCTACATCCTACGAGCAGTACTTC	TRBV30	TRBJ2-7	-	-
CSASPRDRAYGYTF	TGCAGTGCTAGCCCCCGGGACAGGGCGTATGGCTACACCTTT	TRBV20-1	TRBJ1-2	-	TRBD1
CASGDDGAQYF	TGTGCCAGCGGCGATGATGGGGCGCAGTATTTT	TRBV7-9	TRBJ2-3	-	-
CASTDSLGTYGYTF	TGTGCCAGCACCGATTCCCTCGGGACGTATGGCTACACCTTC	TRBV25-1	TRBJ1-2	-	-
CASSIGGNSNQPQHF	TGTGCCAGTAGTATCGGGGGAAATAGCAATCAGCCCCAGCATTTT	TRBV19	TRBJ1-5	-	-
CASSGLVQSNVPEAFF	TGTGCCAGCAGTGGCCTCGTACAGTCAAACGTGCCTGAAGCTTTCTTT	TRBV6-4	TRBJ1-1	-	-
CASRASRNTIYF	TGTGCCAGCAGAGCTTCCAGAAACACCATATATTTT	TRBV7-9	TRBJ1-3	many	-
CASSWSGNEQYF	TGTGCCAGCAGTTGGTCCGGGAACGAGCAGTACTTC	TRBV12-3/TRBV12-4	TRBJ2-7	many	-
CASSEYGQPQHF	TGTGCCAGCAGTGAATACGGGCAGCCCCAGCATTTT	TRBV25-1	TRBJ1-5	many	-
CASYLGISGANVLTF	TGCGCCAGCTACCTGGGCATTTCTGGGGCCAACGTCCTGACTTTC	TRBV5-1	TRBJ2-6	few	-
CASSEFPGRQGDNEQFF	TGTGCCAGCAGTGAATTCCCAGGGAGACAGGGGGACAATGAGCAGTTCTTC	TRBV25-1	TRBJ2-1	many	TRBD1
CASSPLGTPDNSPLHF	TGTGCCAGCTCACCACTCGGGACACCTGATAATTCACCCCTCCACTTT	TRBV6-1	TRBJ1-6	-	-
CASTGDAYYNEQFF	TGTGCCAGCACTGGGGACGCGTACTACAATGAGCAGTTCTTC	TRBV11-1	TRBJ2-1	few	-
CASSLRDRPRSGYTF	TGTGCCAGCAGCTTACGGGACAGACCCAGGAGTGGCTACACCTTC	TRBV7-8	TRBJ1-2	many	TRBD1
CASSFEAGQGHEAFF	TGTGCCAGCAGCTTTGAGGCAGGCCAGGGACATGAAGCTTTCTTT	TRBV7-2	TRBJ1-1	many	-
CASSPGVESEQYF	TGCGCCAGCAGCCCGGGGGTCGAGTCCGAGCAGTACTTC	TRBV5-1	TRBJ2-7	few	-
CAWSAVGQGRNQPQHF	TGTGCCTGGAGTGCCGTCGGACAGGGTCGCAATCAGCCCCAGCATTTT	TRBV30	TRBJ1-5	-	TRBD1
CASSHRLAGGPAYEQYF	TGTGCCAGCAGTCATCGCCTAGCGGGAGGTCCGGCCTACGAGCAGTACTTC	TRBV27	TRBJ2-7	-	TRBD2
CAWSVARTGDFGYTF	TGTGCCTGGAGTGTTGCCCGGACAGGGGACTTTGGCTACACCTTC	TRBV30	TRBJ1-2	-	TRBD1
CASSFLAGIHNEQFF	TGTGCCAGCAGCTTTCTAGCGGGAATCCACAATGAGCAGTTCTTC	TRBV2	TRBJ2-1	few	TRBD2
CASSRGRNYEQYF	TGTGCCAGCAGCAGGGGACGGAACTACGAGCAGTACTTC	TRBV5-6	TRBJ2-7	few	-
CASTSRGHGYEQYF	TGTGCCAGCACTTCGAGGGGACACGGGTACGAGCAGTACTTC	TRBV6-5	TRBJ2-7	-	-
CASSSGQGMTYEQYF	TGTGCCAGCAGCTCAGGACAGGGGATGACCTACGAGCAGTACTTC	TRBV5-4	TRBJ2-7	-	TRBD1
CATSDLLCRGGWSYEQYF	TGTGCCACCAGTGATTTGCTGTGCAGGGGTGGTTGGTCATACGAGCAGTACTTC	TRBV24-1	TRBJ2-7	many	-
CASSESRESGYTF	TGTGCCAGCAGTGAAAGCAGGGAAAGTGGCTACACCTTC	TRBV6-1	TRBJ1-2	many	-
CATSDHRTSGGYNEQFF	TGTGCCACCAGTGACCATAGGACTAGCGGGGGGTACAATGAGCAGTTCTTC	TRBV24-1	TRBJ2-1	many	TRBD2